This TCR beta chain derives from a study of control samples from healthy donors and cancer patients. Clones were read by immunoSEQ multiplex PCR, and TCRdb kept only the in-frame ones, dropping some. The sample holds about 100,000 clones, over 75% seen once. Germline V gene data show CDR1 as SGHTA and CDR2 as FQGTGA. Trimming removed 2 bases at V and 4 bases at J, with 18 bases between. The CDR3 covers 17 residues. The chain uses TRBV7-3 and TRBJ2-1; TRBD1 or TRBD2 may be the D gene (7 bases each). This sequence was found in a woman between 45 and 65 years old in good health. What was sequenced was blood. The CDR3 DNA follows: TGTGCCAGCAGCTTATCAGGGGGAGCGGGAATTTACAATGAGCAGTTCTTC. It specifies CASSLSGGAGIYNEQFF.